This T cell receptor gamma chain was recovered during a study of Vδ1+ human thymocytes. Study results and limitations: Thymic TRG and TRD repertoires appeared highly polyclonal. Approximately 20% of thymic delta-chain sequences were Vdelta2, with few Vdelta3, unlike blood Vdelta1+ controls.

Sequences come from RNA converted to cDNA by reverse transcription. Multiplex PCR used pooled V-gene forward primers and a constant-region reverse primer to amplify CDR3s. TCRdb re-analyzed the multiplex PCR reads via CATT. The table includes 36,000 or so gamma-chain clones, over 20% detected once. CDR1 is VINAFY and CDR2 is YDVSNSKD in the germline V gene. V was pared by 3 bases and J by 12 bases, with 11 bases of the junction left unmatched. This CDR3 is 12 amino acids long. The sorted cells were CD3+ Vdelta1+ Vdelta2- thymocytes from alphabeta-depleted thymus. This clone was counted between two and nine times. Its antigen is unidentified.

The rearrangement uses TRGV5 and TRGJ1 or TRGJ2. Sequences were obtained from Vdelta1+ gamma-delta thymocytes from the thymus. Stated subset: FACS-sorted CD3+ TCRalphabeta- TCRVdelta1+ TCRVdelta2- thymocytes. This clonotype was obtained from a girl less than two years old who had congenital heart surgery. CDR3 residues: CATWDGRRGKLF. Written as DNA, the CDR3 is TGTGCCACCTGGGACGGGCGGCGCGGGAAACTCTTT.